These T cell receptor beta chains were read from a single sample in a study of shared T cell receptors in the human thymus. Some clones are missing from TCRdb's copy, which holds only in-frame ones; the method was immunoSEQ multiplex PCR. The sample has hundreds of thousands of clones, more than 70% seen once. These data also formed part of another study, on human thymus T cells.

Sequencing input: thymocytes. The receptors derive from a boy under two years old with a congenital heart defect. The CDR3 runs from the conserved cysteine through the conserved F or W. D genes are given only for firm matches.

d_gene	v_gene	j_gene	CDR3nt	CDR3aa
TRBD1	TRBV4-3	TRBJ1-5	TGCGCCAGCAGCCAAGATGGTCCGGGACAGGGTGATCAGCCCCAGCATTTT	CASSQDGPGQGDQPQHF
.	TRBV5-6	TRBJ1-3	TGTGCCAGCAGTCCCCAGGTAACCTCTGGAAACACCATATATTTT	CASSPQVTSGNTIYF
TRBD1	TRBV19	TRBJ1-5	TGTGCCAGTACCCCAGGGGGACAGGGGGACCTATCAGGGAATCAGCCCCAGCATTTT	CASTPGGQGDLSGNQPQHF
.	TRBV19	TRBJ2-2	TGTGCCAGTAGTCTCGCCGGGGAGCTGTTTTTT	CASSLAGELFF
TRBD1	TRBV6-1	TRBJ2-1	TGTGCCAGCAGTGAAGAACAGGGGGCTAAGGAATACAATGAGCAGTTCTTC	CASSEEQGAKEYNEQFF
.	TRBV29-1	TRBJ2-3	TGCAGCGTTGAAGATCTAAAGCGGAACACAGATACGCAGTATTTT	CSVEDLKRNTDTQYF
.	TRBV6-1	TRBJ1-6	TGTGCCAGCAGTGTTCGTGTTACGGACTATTCACCCCTCCACTTT	CASSVRVTDYSPLHF
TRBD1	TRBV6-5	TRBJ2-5	TGTGCCAGCAGTTATGCGACAGGGAAGACCCAGTACTTC	CASSYATGKTQYF
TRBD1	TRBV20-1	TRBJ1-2	TGCAGTGCTATCCAGGGGACAGTCTTTACCTTC	CSAIQGTVFTF
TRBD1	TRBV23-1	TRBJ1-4	TGCGCCAGCAGTCTCTTGACAGGGCATAATGAAAAACTGTTTTTT	CASSLLTGHNEKLFF